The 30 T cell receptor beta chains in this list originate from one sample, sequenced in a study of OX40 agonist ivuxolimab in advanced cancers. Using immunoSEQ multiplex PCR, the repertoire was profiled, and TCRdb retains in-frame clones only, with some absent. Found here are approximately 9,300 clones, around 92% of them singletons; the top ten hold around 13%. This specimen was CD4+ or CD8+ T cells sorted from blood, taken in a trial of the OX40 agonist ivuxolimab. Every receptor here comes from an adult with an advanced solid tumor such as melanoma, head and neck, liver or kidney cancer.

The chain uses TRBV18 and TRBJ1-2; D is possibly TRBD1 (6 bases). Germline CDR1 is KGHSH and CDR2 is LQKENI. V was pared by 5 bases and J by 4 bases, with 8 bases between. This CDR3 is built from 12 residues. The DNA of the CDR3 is TGTGCCAGCTCATCGACAGGCTATGGCTACACCTTC. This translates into CASSSTGYGYTF.

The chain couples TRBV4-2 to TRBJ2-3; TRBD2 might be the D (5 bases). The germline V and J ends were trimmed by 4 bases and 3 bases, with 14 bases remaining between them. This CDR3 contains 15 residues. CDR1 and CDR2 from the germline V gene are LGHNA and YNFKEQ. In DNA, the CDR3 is TGTGCCAGCAGCCCCTTCCGGGATGGAACAGATACGCAGTATTTT. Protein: CASSPFRDGTDTQYF.

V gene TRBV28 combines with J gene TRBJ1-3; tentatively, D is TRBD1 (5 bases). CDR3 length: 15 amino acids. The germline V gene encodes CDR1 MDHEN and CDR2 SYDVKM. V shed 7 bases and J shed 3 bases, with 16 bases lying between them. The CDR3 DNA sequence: TGTGCCAGCAACCCACCTGGGGCAGTTGGAAACACCATATATTTT. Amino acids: CASNPPGAVGNTIYF.

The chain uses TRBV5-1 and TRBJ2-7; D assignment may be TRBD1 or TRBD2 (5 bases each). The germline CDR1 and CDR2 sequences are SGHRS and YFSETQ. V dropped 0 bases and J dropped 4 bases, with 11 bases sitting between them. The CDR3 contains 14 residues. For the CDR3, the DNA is TGCGCCAGCAGCTTGGACGAGGGGAAATACGAGCAGTACTTC. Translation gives CASSLDEGKYEQYF. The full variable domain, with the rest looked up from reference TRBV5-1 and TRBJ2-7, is KAGVTQTPRYLIKTRGQQVTLSCSPISGHRSVSWYQQTPGQGLQFLFEYFSETQRNKGNFPGRFSGRQFSNSRSEMNVSTLELGDSALYLCASSLDEGKYEQYFGPGTRLTVT.

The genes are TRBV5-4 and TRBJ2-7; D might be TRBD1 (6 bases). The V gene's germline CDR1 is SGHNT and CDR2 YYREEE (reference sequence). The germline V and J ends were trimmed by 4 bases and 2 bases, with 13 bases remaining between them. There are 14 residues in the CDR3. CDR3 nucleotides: TGTGCCAGCAGCCGAGGGGGAGCCCCCTACGAGCAGTACTTC. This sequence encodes CASSRGGAPYEQYF.

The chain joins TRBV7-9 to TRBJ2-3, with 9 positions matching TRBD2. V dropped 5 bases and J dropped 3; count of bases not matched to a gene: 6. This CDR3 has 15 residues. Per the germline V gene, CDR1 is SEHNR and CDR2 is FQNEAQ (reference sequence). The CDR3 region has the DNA TGTGCCAGCAGCCAATGGGGACTAGCAACAGATACGCAGTATTTT. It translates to CASSQWGLATDTQYF.

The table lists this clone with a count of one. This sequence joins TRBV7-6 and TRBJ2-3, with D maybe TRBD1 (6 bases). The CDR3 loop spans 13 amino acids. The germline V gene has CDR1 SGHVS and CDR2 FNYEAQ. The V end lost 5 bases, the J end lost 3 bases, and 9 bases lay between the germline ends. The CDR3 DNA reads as TGTGCCAGCAGCAACAGGGAAACAGATACGCAGTATTTT. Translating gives CASSNRETDTQYF.

The CDR3, as DNA: TGTGCCAGCAGCTTAGCCATCCCCTCGGGGGGCTACACCTTC. It translates to CASSLAIPSGGYTF. The V call is TRBV7-2, the J call TRBJ1-2, with D unresolved. The CDR3 spans 14 residues. V lost 0 bases, J lost 8 bases, and 13 bases lay in between. Germline V lookup: CDR1 SGHTA, CDR2 FQGNSA.

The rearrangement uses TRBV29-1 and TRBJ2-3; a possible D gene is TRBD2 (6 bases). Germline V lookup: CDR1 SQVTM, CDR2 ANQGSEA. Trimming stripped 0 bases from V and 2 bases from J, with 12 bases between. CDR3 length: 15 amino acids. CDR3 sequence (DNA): TGCAGCGTTGAAGATTTTAGCGGATACACAGATACGCAGTATTTT. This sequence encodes CSVEDFSGYTDTQYF.

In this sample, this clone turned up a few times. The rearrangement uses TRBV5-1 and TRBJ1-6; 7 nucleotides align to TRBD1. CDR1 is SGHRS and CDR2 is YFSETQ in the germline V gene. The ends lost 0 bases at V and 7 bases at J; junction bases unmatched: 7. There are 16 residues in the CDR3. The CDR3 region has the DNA TGCGCCAGCAGCTTGGTGCCCGGGACAGAGAATTCACCCCTCCACTTT. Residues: CASSLVPGTENSPLHF.

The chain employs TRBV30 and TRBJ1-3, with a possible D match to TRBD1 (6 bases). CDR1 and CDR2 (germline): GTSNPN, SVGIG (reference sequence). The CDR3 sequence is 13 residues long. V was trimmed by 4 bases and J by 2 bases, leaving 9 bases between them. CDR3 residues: CAWTKGAGNTIYF. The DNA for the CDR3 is TGTGCCTGGACAAAGGGGGCTGGAAACACCATATATTTT. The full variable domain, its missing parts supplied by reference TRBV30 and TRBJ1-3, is SQTIHQWPATLVQPVGSPLSLECTVEGTSNPNLYWYRQAAGRGLQLLFYSVGIGQISSEVPQNLSASRPQDRQFILSSKKLLLSDSGFYLCAWTKGAGNTIYFGEGSWLTVV.

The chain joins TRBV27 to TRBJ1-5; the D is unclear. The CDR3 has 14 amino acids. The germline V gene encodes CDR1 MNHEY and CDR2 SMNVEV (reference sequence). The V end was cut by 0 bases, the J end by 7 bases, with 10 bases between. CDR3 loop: CASSLSIGRQPQHF. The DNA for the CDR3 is TGTGCCAGCAGTTTATCGATAGGTCGGCAGCCCCAGCATTTT.

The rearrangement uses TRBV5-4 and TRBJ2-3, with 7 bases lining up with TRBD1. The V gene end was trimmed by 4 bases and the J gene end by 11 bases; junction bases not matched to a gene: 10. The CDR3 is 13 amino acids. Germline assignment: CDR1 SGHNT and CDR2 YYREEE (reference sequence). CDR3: CASSTGTAGGQYF. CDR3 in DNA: TGTGCCAGCAGCACCGGGACAGCTGGGGGGCAGTATTTT.

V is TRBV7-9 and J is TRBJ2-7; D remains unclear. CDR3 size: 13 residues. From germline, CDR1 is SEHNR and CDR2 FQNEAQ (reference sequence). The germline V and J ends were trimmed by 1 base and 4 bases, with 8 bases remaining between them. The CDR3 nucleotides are TGTGCCAGCAGCTTAGGAAGTACTTACGAGCAGTACTTC. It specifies CASSLGSTYEQYF.

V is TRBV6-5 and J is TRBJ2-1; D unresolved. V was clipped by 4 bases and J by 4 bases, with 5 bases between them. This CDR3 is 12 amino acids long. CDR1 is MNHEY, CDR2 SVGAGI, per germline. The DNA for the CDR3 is TGTGCCAGCAGTTCTAATTACAATGAGCAGTTCTTC. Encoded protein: CASSSNYNEQFF.

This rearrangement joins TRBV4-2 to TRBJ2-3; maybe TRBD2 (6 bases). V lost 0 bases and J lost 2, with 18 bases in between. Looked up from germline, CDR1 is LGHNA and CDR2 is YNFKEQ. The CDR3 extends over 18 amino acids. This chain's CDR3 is CASSQEMGEVAATDTQYF. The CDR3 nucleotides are TGTGCCAGCAGCCAAGAGATGGGGGAGGTAGCGGCCACAGATACGCAGTATTTT.

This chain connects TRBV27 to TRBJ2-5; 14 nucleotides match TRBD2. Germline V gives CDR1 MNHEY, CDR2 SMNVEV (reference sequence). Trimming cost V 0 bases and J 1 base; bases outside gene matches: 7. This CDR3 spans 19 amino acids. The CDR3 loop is CASSLSIGTSGRAQETQYF. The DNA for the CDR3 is TGTGCCAGCAGTTTATCGATTGGGACTAGCGGGAGAGCCCAAGAGACCCAGTACTTC.

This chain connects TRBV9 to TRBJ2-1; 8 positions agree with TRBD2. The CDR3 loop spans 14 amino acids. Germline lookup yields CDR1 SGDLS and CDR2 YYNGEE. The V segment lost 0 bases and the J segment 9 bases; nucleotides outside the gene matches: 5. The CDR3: CASSVGGLASEQFF. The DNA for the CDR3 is TGTGCCAGCAGCGTAGGAGGACTAGCAAGTGAGCAGTTCTTC.

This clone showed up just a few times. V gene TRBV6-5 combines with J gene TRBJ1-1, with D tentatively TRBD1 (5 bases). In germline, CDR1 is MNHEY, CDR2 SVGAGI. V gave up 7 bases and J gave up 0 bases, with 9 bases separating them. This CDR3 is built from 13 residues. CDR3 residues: CASKQDVNTEAFF. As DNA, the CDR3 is TGTGCCAGCAAACAGGACGTGAACACTGAAGCTTTCTTT.

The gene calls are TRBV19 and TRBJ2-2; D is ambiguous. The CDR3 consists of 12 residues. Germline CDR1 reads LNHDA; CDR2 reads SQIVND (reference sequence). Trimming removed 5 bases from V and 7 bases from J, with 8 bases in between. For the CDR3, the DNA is TGTGCCAGTAGTGGTCGGTACGGGGAGCTGTTTTTT. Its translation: CASSGRYGELFF.

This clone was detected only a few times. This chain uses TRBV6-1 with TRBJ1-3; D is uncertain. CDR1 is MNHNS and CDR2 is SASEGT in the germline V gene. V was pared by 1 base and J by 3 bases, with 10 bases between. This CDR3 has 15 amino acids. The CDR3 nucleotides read TGTGCCAGCAGTGAAGTGAGAAGACGTGGAAACACCATATATTTT. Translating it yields CASSEVRRRGNTIYF.

The chain's CDR3 is CAWSRTGAQPQHF. CDR3 DNA: TGTGCCTGGAGTCGGACAGGGGCTCAGCCCCAGCATTTT. This sequence joins TRBV30 and TRBJ1-5, with TRBD1 matching 9 bases. Germline loops: CDR1 GTSNPN, CDR2 SVGIG (reference sequence). The length of the CDR3 is 13 residues. The junction had 2 bases not matched to a gene; V was cut back by 2 bases and J by 6 bases.

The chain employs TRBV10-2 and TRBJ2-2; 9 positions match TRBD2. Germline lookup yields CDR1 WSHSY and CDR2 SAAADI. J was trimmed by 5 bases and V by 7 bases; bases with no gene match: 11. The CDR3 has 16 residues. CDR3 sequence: CASTGISGSETGELFF. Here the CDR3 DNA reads TGCGCCAGCACAGGAATTAGCGGGAGTGAGACCGGGGAGCTGTTTTTT.

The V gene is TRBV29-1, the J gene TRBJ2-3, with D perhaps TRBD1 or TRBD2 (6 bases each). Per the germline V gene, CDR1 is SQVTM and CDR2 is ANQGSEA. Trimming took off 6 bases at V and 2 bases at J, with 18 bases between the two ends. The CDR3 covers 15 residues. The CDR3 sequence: CSVALSGANTDTQYF. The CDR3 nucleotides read TGCAGCGTAGCCCTCTCGGGGGCCAACACAGATACGCAGTATTTT.

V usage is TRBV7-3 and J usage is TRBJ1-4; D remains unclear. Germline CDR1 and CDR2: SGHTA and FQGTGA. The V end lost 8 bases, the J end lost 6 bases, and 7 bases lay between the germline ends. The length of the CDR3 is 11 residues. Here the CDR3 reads CASVGDEKLFF. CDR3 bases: TGTGCCAGCGTCGGGGATGAAAAACTGTTTTTT. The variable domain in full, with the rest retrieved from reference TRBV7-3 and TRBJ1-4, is GAGVSQTPSNKVTEKGKYVELRCDPISGHTALYWYRQSLGQGPEFLIYFQGTGAADDSGLPNDRFFAVRPEGSVSTLKIQRTERGDSAVYLCASVGDEKLFFGSGTQLSVL.

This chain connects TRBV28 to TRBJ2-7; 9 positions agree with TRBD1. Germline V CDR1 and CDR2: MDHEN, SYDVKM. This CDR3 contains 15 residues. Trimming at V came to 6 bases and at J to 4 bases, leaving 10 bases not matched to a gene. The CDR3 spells CASRGSGQGSYEQYF. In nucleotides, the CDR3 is TGTGCCAGCAGGGGATCGGGACAGGGCTCTTACGAGCAGTACTTC.

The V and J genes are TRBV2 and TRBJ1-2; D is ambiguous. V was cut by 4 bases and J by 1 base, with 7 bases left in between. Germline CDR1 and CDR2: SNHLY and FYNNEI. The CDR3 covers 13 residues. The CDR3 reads CASSVSLNYGYTF. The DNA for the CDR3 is TGTGCCAGCAGTGTTAGTCTTAACTATGGCTACACCTTC.

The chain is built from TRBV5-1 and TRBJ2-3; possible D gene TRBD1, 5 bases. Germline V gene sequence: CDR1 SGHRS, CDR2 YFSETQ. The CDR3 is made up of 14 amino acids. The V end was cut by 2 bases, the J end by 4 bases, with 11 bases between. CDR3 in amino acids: CASSFAGLADTQYF. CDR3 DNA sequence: TGCGCCAGCAGCTTTGCAGGGCTGGCAGATACGCAGTATTTT.

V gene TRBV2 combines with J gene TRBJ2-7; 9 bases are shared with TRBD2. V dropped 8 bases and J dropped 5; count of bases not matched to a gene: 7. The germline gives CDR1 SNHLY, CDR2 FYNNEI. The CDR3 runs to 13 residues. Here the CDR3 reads CASGIAGVDEQYF. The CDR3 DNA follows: TGTGCCAGCGGTATAGCGGGAGTCGACGAGCAGTACTTC.

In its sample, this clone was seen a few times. CDR3 DNA sequence: TGTGCCAGCAGCTTATCAGGGACTCTGGGGGAGACCCAGTACTTC. Its protein is CASSLSGTLGETQYF. The chain has TRBV7-2 and TRBJ2-5; TRBD2 might be the D (6 bases). V lost 2 bases and J 5 bases, leaving 15 bases between the germline ends. This CDR3 comprises 15 residues. Germline values: CDR1 SGHTA, CDR2 FQGNSA.